These 2 T cell receptor beta chains share one sample of origin, sequenced in a study of CD8+ T cells in alopecia areata (dated by TCRdb to the late 2010s). Library generation was performed with the immunoSEQ multiplex PCR assay. RNA was extracted from all samples and reverse transcribed into cDNA as template for TCR sequencing. This is the immuneACCESS table as TCRdb keeps it, with only in-frame sequences that have V and J called. A part of the clones is gone; compared with another copy, unresolved V genes explain less than half, and the rest is unexplained. The sample table contains around 190,000 clones; only one count was recorded for about three fifths of them. The ten biggest clones cover approximately 1% of the sample. The time point tag for this specimen amounts to: 24 weeks on oral tofacitinib. The label giving this sample's treatment or condition can be read as: oral pan-JAK inhibitor, 5-10 mg twice daily.

This specimen was CD4+ T cells sorted from blood, taken at week 24, from a patient treated with tofacitinib. These receptor sequences come from a human donor with alopecia areata.

The chain employs TRBV15 and TRBJ2-5; D is ambiguous. CDR3 length equals 12 residues. Germline loops: CDR1 LNHNV, CDR2 YYDKDF (reference sequence). V was pared by 1 base and J by 4 bases, with 4 bases between. In DNA form, the CDR3 reads TGTGCCACCAGCAGAGCATCAGAGACCCAGTACTTC. As protein: CATSRASETQYF.

This sequence joins TRBV30 and TRBJ1-1; perhaps TRBD1 as D (5 bases). This CDR3 has 13 amino acids. Trimming shortened V by 7 bases and J by 5 bases, and 17 bases separated the two germline ends. CDR1 and CDR2 (germline): GTSNPN, SVGIG (reference sequence). This chain's CDR3 is CASTGGSDTEAFF. In DNA, the CDR3 is TGTGCCTCAACCGGGGGGTCGGATACTGAAGCTTTCTTT.